The next 14 T cell receptor beta chains were all read from a single sample in a study of T cell responses to AZD1222 COVID-19 vaccine. Sequencing was performed with immunoSEQ multiplex PCR; in TCRdb, only in-frame clones are kept and a portion is missing. The sample lists under 150,000 clones, around 86% occurring once. Sequenced material: peripheral blood, taken on day 0 of MenACWY control vaccination. The receptor source for this set is an adult in good health.

V gene TRBV29-1 combines with J gene TRBJ2-3; no firm D call. The V gene lost 5 bases and the J gene lost 6 bases, with 6 bases spanning the gap. CDR1 and CDR2 from the germline V gene are SQVTM and ANQGSEA. The CDR3 totals 10 residues. For the CDR3, the DNA is TGCAGCGTTCCTACTGATACGCAGTATTTT. Amino acid sequence: CSVPTDTQYF.

The CDR3 coding sequence is TGTGCCAGCAGTTACAGGGACAGGGGACGAGGAAACACCATATATTTT. Protein: CASSYRDRGRGNTIYF. This rearrangement joins TRBV6-5 to TRBJ1-3; 10 nucleotides agree with TRBD1. Germline V gene lookup returns CDR1 MNHEY and CDR2 SVGAGI. Unmatched junction bases numbered 5, after V lost 2 bases and J lost 4 bases. This CDR3 is 16 amino acids long.

This chain joins TRBV15 and TRBJ1-2; 7 positions agree with TRBD1. V lost 1 base and J lost 3; bases outside the gene matches: 11. Germline V gives CDR1 LNHNV, CDR2 YYDKDF (reference sequence). The CDR3 is 17 residues long. The CDR3, as DNA: TGTGCCACCAGCAGAGTAAAGGGCAGGGGGATCGACTATGGCTACACCTTC. Encoded protein: CATSRVKGRGIDYGYTF.

This clone was seen a single time. The chain links TRBV10-3 to TRBJ2-1, with 8 bases matching TRBD2. Losses at the gene ends were 4 bases for V and 9 bases for J; bases not matched to a gene: 8. The germline V gene encodes CDR1 ENHRY and CDR2 SYGVKD. This CDR3 is 14 amino acids long. This CDR3 is CAISASGGPGEQFF. DNA of the CDR3: TGTGCCATCAGTGCTTCGGGGGGGCCGGGTGAGCAGTTCTTC.

The V and J genes are TRBV29-1 and TRBJ2-5; TRBD1 is a possible D gene (5 bases). The germline V gene encodes CDR1 SQVTM and CDR2 ANQGSEA. CDR3 length equals 13 residues. Trimming removed 6 bases at V and 5 bases at J, with 16 bases between. The CDR3 protein is CSVLGRVRETQYF. DNA of the CDR3: TGCAGCGTCCTGGGCAGGGTGCGCGAGACCCAGTACTTC.

The chain combines TRBV20-1 with TRBJ1-2; D might be TRBD1 (5 bases). V dropped 6 bases and J dropped 8 bases, with 13 bases sitting between them. Germline CDR1 DFQATT, CDR2 SNEGSKA (reference sequence). The CDR3 spans 11 residues. CDR3 coding DNA: TGCAGTGCCAGGGAGCCCGGCGGCTACACCTTC. Amino acid sequence: CSAREPGGYTF.

The chain joins TRBV19 to TRBJ2-3; 7 positions match TRBD1. Germline loops: CDR1 LNHDA, CDR2 SQIVND (reference sequence). V dropped 8 bases and J dropped 6; count of bases not matched to a gene: 8. The CDR3 is 13 amino acids. The CDR3 nucleotides read TGTGCCAGTCACGACAGGGCCACGGATACGCAGTATTTT. Translating gives CASHDRATDTQYF.

The rearrangement uses TRBV3-1 (or the pseudogene TRBV3-2) and TRBJ2-5, with 11 bases lining up with TRBD2. The CDR3 has 15 residues. Germline V gene lookup returns CDR1 LGHDT and CDR2 YNNKEL (reference sequence). The V and J ends lost 6 bases and 4 bases, in that order; junction bases with no gene match: 7. CDR3: CASRALAGGRETQYF. DNA for the CDR3: TGTGCCAGCAGGGCGTTAGCGGGGGGGAGAGAGACCCAGTACTTC.

V gene TRBV19 combines with J gene TRBJ2-1, with 10 bases fitting TRBD2. This CDR3 comprises 15 residues. V lost 8 bases to trimming and J lost 0 bases; unmatched junction nucleotides: 4. Germline CDR1 LNHDA, CDR2 SQIVND (reference sequence). CDR3 amino acids: CASVAGGFSYNEQFF. For the CDR3, the DNA is TGTGCCAGTGTAGCGGGGGGCTTCTCCTACAATGAGCAGTTCTTC. Full variable domain (remainder filled in from reference TRBV19 and TRBJ2-1): DGGITQSPKYLFRKEGQNVTLSCEQNLNHDAMYWYRQDPGQGLRLIYYSQIVNDFQKGDIAEGYSVSREKKESFPLTVTSAQKNPTAFYLCASVAGGFSYNEQFFGPGTRLTVL.

This chain uses TRBV5-1 with TRBJ2-1, with 7 nucleotides matching TRBD2. This CDR3 has 16 amino acids. The germline CDR1 and CDR2 sequences are SGHRS and YFSETQ. The J segment lost 2 bases and the V segment lost 0 bases, leaving 5 bases of the junction unmatched. The chain's CDR3 is CASSLDRGVTYNEQFF. DNA for the CDR3: TGCGCCAGCAGCTTGGATCGGGGGGTCACCTACAATGAGCAGTTCTTC. The whole variable domain, filled in from reference TRBV5-1 and TRBJ2-1, reads KAGVTQTPRYLIKTRGQQVTLSCSPISGHRSVSWYQQTPGQGLQFLFEYFSETQRNKGNFPGRFSGRQFSNSRSEMNVSTLELGDSALYLCASSLDRGVTYNEQFFGPGTRLTVL.

This chain joins TRBV29-1 and TRBJ1-2; D not certain. CDR3 length: 12 amino acids. V shed 4 bases and J shed 4 bases, with 10 bases lying between them. In germline, CDR1 is SQVTM, CDR2 ANQGSEA. The CDR3 is CSVVVTSYGYTF. For the CDR3, the DNA is TGCAGCGTTGTTGTGACCTCCTATGGCTACACCTTC.

V and J are TRBV7-2 and TRBJ2-3, with 8 bases that match TRBD1. Germline V lookup: CDR1 SGHTA, CDR2 FQGNSA. V was pared by 5 bases and J by 1 base, with 5 bases of the junction left unmatched. CDR3 length: 15 residues. CDR3 sequence reads: CASSGRGRGTDTQYF. CDR3 bases: TGTGCCAGCAGCGGCAGGGGGCGAGGCACAGATACGCAGTATTTT.

This clone has only a few counts. The chain joins TRBV24-1 to TRBJ1-6; tentatively, D is TRBD1 (6 bases). The ends were cut back, 9 bases at V and 9 bases at J, with 14 bases in the middle. The CDR3 is 13 residues long. Per germline, CDR1 KGHDR and CDR2 SFDVKD. CDR3 protein: CATAGEVGSPLHF. The CDR3 nucleotides are TGTGCCACCGCAGGGGAAGTGGGTTCACCCCTCCACTTT.

CDR3 in DNA: TGTGCCAGCAGTGATGGACAGGGGTACACTGAAGCTTTCTTT. Protein product: CASSDGQGYTEAFF. The J gene is TRBJ1-1, the V gene TRBV2, with 9 bases identical to TRBD1. This CDR3 is 14 amino acids long. The germline gives CDR1 SNHLY, CDR2 FYNNEI. V shed 3 bases, J shed 3 bases, and the junction held 2 bases outside the gene matches.